The clone carrying this TCR beta chain was seen a handful of times. This sample stems from a study of chemoradiotherapy in HPV16-positive cancers. Clones were sequenced by immunoSEQ multiplex PCR, and TCRdb holds only the in-frame ones, with some missing. Here the sample spans 25,000 to 40,000 clones, about 85% being singletons. Repertoires were sampled repeatedly during chemoradiotherapy. V dropped 3 bases and J dropped 11; count of bases not matched to a gene: 7. Germline V gene sequence: CDR1 MNHEY, CDR2 SMNVEV (reference sequence). The CDR3 is 12 residues long. The V call is TRBV27, the J call TRBJ2-7, with 7 bases aligning to TRBD1. The sample consisted of blood, taken from a patient who underwent chemoradiotherapy. The clonotype originates from a human donor with HPV-associated anogenital cancer. The CDR3 region is CASSFPGQVKYF. The CDR3 nucleotides read TGTGCCAGCAGTTTCCCTGGACAGGTGAAGTACTTC.